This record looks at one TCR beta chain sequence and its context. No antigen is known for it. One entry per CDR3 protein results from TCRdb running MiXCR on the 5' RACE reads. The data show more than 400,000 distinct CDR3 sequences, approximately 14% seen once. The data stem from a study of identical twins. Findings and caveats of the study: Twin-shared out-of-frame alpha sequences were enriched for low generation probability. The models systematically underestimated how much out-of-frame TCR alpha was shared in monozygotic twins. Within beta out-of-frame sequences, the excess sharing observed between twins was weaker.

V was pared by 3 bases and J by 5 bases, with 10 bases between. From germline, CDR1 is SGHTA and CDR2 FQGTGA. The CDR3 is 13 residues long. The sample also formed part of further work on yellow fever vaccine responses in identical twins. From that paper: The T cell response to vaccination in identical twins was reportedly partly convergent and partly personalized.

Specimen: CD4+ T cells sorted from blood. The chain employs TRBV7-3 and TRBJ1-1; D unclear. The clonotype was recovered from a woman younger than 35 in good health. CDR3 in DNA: TGTGCCAGCAGCTTCAAGGGAAATACTGAAGCTTTCTTT. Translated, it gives CASSFKGNTEAFF.